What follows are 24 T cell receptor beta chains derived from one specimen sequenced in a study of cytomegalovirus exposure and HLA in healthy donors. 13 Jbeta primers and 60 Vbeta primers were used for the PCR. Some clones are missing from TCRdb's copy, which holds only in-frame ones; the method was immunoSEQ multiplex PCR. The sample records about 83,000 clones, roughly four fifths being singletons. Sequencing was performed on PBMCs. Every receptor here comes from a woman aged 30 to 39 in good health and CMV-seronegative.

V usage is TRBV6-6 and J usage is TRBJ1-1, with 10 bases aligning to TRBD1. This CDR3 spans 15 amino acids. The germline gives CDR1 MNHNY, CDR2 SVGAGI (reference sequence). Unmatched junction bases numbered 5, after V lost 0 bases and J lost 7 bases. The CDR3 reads CASSYSQTGGIEAFF. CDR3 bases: TGTGCCAGCAGTTACTCTCAGACAGGGGGCATTGAAGCTTTCTTT.

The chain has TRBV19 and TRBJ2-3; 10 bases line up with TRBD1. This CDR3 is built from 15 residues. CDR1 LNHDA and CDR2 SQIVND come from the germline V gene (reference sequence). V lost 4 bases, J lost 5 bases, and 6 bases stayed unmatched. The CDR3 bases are TGTGCCAGTAGTACGGTGGGGACAGGGGTAGATACGCAGTATTTT. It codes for CASSTVGTGVDTQYF.

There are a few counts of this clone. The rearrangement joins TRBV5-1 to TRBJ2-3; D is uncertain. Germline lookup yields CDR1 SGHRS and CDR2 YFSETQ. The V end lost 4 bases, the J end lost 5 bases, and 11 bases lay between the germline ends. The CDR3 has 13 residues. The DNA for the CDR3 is TGCGCCAGCAGCGAGGATCGGAGAGATACGCAGTATTTT. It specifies CASSEDRRDTQYF.

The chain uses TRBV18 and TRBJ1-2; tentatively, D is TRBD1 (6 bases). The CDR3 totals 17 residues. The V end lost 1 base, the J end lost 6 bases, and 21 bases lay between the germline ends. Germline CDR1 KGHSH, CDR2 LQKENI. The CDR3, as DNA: TGTGCCAGCTCACCACAGACAGGCCCCACTCCTCACCATGGCTACACCTTC. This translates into CASSPQTGPTPHHGYTF.

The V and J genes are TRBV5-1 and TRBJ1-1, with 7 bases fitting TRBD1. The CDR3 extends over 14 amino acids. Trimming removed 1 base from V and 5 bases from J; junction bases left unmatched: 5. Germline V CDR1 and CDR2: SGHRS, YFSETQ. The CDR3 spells CASSLRQGGTEAFF. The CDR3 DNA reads TGCGCCAGCAGCTTGAGACAGGGAGGAACTGAAGCTTTCTTT.

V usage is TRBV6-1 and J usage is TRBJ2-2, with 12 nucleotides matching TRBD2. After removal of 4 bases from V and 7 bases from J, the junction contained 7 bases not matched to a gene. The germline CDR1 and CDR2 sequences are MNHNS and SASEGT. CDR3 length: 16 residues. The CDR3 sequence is CASSGLAGEGGGELFF. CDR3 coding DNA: TGTGCCAGCAGTGGACTAGCGGGAGAGGGCGGCGGGGAGCTGTTTTTT.

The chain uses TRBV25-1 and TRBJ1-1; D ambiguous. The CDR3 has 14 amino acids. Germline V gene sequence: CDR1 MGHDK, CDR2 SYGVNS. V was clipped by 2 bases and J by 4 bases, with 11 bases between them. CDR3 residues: CASSEGSQSTEAFF. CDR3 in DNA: TGTGCCAGCAGTGAAGGCTCACAGAGCACTGAAGCTTTCTTT.

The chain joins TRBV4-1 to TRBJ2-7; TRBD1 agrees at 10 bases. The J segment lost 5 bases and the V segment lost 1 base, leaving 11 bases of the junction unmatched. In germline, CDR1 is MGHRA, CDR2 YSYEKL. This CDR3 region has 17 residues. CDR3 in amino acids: CASSQGGTGDHLDEQYF. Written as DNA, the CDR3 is TGCGCCAGCAGCCAAGGCGGGACAGGGGACCACCTTGACGAGCAGTACTTC.

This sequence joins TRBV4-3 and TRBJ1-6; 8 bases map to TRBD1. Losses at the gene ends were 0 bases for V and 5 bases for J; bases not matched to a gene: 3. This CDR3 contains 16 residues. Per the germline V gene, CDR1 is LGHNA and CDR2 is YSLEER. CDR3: CASSQDDRGHNSPLHF. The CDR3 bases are TGCGCCAGCAGCCAAGATGACAGGGGACATAATTCACCCCTCCACTTT.

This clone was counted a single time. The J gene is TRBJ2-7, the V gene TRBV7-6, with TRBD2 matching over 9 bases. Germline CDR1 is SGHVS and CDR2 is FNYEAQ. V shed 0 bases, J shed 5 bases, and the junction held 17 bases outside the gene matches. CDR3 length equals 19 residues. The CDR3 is CASSLAPPGGREGYDEQYF. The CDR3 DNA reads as TGTGCCAGCAGCTTAGCGCCCCCGGGCGGGCGGGAGGGGTACGACGAGCAGTACTTC.

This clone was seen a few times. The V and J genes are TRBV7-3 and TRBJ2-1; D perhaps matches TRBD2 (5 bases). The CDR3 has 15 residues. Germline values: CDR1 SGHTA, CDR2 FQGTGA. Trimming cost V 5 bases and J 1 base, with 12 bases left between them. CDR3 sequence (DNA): TGTGCCAGCAGCCTCAGTCGGGATTCCTACAATGAGCAGTTCTTC. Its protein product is CASSLSRDSYNEQFF.

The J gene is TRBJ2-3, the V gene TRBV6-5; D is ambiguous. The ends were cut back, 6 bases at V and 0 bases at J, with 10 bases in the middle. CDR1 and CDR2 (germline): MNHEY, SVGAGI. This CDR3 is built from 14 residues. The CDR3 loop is CASRLASSTDTQYF. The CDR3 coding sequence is TGTGCCAGCAGATTAGCAAGCAGCACAGATACGCAGTATTTT.

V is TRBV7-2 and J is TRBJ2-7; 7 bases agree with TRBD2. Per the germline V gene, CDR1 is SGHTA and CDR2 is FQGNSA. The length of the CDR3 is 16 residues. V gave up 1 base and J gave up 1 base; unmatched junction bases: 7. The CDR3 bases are TGTGCCAGCAGCTTAGTCTCCGGGACTAAGTCCTACGAGCAGTACTTC. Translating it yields CASSLVSGTKSYEQYF.

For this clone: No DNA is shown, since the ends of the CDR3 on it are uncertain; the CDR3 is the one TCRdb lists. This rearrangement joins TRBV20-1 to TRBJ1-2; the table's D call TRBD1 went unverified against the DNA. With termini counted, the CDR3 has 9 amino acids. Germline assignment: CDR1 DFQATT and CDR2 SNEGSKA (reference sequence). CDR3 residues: CSGVGVGTF.

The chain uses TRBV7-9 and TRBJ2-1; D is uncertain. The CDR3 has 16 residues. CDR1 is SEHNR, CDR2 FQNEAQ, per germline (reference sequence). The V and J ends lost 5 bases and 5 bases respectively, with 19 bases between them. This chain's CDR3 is CASSIHWLTQDNEQFF. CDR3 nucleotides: TGTGCCAGCAGCATCCACTGGTTAACCCAAGACAATGAGCAGTTCTTC.

CDR3 region: CASSSTGGQPQHF. The CDR3 DNA reads TGTGCCAGCAGCTCCACAGGCGGTCAGCCCCAGCATTTT. The chain couples TRBV7-2 to TRBJ1-5; weak D call: TRBD1 (5 bases). Trimming stripped 4 bases from V and 6 bases from J, with 10 bases between. This CDR3 is built from 13 residues. The germline V gene has CDR1 SGHTA and CDR2 FQGNSA.

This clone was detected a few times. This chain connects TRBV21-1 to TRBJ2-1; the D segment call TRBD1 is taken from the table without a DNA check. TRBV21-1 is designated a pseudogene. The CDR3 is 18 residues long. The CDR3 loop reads CASSRTGGSPSSYNEQFF. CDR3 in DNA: TGTGCCAGCAGCCGGACAGGGGGCTCCCCGAGCTCCTACAATGAGCAGTTCTTC.

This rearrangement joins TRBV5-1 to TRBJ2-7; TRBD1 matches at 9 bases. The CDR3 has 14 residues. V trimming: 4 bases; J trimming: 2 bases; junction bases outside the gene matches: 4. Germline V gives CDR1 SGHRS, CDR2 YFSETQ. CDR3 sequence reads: CASSADRGPYEQYF. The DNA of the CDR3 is TGCGCCAGCAGCGCGGACAGGGGTCCCTACGAGCAGTACTTC. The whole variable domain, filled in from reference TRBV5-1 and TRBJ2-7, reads KAGVTQTPRYLIKTRGQQVTLSCSPISGHRSVSWYQQTPGQGLQFLFEYFSETQRNKGNFPGRFSGRQFSNSRSEMNVSTLELGDSALYLCASSADRGPYEQYFGPGTRLTVT.

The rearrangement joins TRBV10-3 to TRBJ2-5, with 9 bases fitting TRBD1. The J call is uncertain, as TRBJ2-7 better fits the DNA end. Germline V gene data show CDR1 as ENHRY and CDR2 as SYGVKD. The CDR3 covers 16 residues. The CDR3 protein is CAIRPQGAGTYYEQYF. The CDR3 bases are TGTGCCATCAGACCACAGGGGGCGGGGACCTACTACGAGCAGTACTTC.

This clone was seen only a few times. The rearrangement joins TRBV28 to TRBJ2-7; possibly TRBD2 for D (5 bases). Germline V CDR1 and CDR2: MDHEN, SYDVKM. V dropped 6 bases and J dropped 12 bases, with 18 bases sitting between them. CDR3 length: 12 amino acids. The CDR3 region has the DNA TGTGCCAGCAGCCCCGCCGGCACGGCGGGGTACTTC. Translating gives CASSPAGTAGYF. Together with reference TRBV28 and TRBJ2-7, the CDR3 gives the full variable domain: DVKVTQSSRYLVKRTGEKVFLECVQDMDHENMFWYRQDPGLGLRLIYFSYDVKMKEKGDIPEGYSVSREKKERFSLILESASTNQTSMYLCASSPAGTAGYFGPGTRLTVT.

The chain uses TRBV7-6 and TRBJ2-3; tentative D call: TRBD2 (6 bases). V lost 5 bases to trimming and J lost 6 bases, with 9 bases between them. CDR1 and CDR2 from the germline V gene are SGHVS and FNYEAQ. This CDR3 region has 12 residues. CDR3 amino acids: CASSPEGDTQYF. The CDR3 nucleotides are TGTGCCAGCAGCCCGGAGGGGGATACGCAGTATTTT.

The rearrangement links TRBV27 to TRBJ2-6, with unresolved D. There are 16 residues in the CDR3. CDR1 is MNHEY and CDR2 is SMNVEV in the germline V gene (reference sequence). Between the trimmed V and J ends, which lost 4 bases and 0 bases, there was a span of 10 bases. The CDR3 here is CASSYLGGSGANVLTF. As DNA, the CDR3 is TGTGCCAGCAGTTACTTAGGCGGCTCTGGGGCCAACGTCCTGACTTTC.

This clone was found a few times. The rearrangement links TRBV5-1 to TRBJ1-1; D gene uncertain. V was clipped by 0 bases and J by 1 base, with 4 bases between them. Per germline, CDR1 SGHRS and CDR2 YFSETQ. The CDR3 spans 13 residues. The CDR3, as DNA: TGCGCCAGCAGCTTGGACACGAACACTGAAGCTTTCTTT. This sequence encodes CASSLDTNTEAFF.

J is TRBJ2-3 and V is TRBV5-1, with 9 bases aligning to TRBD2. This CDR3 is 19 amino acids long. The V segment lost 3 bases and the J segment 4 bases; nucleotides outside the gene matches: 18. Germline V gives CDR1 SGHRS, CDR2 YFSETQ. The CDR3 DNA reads TGCGCCAGCAGCTCGACAAAAACGCCTTTAGCGGGAGATCCAGATACGCAGTATTTT. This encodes CASSSTKTPLAGDPDTQYF.